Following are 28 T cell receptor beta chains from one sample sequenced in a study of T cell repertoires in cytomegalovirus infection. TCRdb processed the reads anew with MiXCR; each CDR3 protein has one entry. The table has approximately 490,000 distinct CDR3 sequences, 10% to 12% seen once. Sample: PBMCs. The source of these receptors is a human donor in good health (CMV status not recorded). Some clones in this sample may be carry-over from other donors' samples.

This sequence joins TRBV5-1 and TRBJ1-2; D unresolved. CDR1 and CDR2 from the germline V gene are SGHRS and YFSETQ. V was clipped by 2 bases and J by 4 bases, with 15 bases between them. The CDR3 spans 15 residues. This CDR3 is CASSLWTRVGYGYTF. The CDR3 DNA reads TGCGCCAGCAGCTTATGGACGAGGGTGGGCTATGGCTACACCTTC.

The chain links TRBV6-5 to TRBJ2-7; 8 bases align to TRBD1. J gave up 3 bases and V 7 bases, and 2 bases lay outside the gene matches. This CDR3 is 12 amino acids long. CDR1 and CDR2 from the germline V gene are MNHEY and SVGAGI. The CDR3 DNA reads TGTGCCAGCAAGGACAGGGACTACGAGCAGTACGTC. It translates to CASKDRDYEQYV.

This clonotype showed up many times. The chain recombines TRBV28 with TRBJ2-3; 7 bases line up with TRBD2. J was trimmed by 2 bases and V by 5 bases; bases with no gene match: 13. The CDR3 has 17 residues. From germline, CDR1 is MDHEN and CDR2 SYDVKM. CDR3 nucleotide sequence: TGTGCCAGCAGTACCCGTAGCGGGCAGTATCTCACAGATACGCAGTATTTT. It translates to CASSTRSGQYLTDTQYF.

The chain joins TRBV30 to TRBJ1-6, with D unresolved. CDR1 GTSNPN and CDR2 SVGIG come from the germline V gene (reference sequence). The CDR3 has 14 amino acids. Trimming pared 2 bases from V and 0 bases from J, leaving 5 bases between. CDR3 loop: CAWSRSSYNSPLHF. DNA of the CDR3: TGTGCCTGGAGTAGGAGCTCCTATAATTCACCCCTCCACTTT.

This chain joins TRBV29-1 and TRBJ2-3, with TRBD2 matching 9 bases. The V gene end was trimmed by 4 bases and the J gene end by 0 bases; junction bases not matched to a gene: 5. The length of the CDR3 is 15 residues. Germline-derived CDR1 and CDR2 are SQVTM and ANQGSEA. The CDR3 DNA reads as TGCAGCGTTGTACGACTAGCGGCTAGCACAGATACGCAGTATTTT. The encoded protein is CSVVRLAASTDTQYF.

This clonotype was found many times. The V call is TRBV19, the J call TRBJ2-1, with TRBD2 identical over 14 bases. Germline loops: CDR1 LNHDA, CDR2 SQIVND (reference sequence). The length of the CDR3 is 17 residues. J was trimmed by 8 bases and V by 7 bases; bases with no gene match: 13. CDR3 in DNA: TGTGCCAGTACCCCTCGGGCCGGGACTAGCGGGAGTTATGAGCAGTTCTTC. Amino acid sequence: CASTPRAGTSGSYEQFF.

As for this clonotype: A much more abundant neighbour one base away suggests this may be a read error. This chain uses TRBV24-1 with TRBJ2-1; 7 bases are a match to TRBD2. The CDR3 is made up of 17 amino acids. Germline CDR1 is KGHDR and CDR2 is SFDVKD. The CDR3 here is CATSEGSGGRDINEQLF. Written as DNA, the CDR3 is TGTGCCACCAGTGAGGGTAGCGGAGGGAGGGATATAAATGAGCAGTTATTC.

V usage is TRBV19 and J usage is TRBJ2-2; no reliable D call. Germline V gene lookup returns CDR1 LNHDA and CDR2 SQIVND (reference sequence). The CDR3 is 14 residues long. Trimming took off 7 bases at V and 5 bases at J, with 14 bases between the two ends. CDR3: CASTLPGVTGELFF. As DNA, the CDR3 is TGTGCCAGTACCTTGCCAGGAGTGACCGGGGAGCTGTTTTTT.

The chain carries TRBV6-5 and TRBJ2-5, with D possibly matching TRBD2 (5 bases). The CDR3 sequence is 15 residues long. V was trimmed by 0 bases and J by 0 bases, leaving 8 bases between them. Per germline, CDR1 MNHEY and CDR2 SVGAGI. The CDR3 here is CASSYSADDQETQYF. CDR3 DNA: TGTGCCAGCAGTTACTCAGCGGACGACCAAGAGACCCAGTACTTC.

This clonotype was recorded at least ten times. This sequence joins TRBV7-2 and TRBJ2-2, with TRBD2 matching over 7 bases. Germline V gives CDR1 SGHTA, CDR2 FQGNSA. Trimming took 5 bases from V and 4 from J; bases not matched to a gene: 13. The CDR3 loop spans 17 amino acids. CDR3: CASSLHVGGLGTGELFF. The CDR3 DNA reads TGTGCCAGCAGCCTCCACGTCGGGGGGTTGGGCACCGGGGAGCTGTTTTTT.

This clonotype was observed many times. The CDR3 region has the DNA TGTGCCAGCAGTGAATTTGGAGGACAGGGCGGCTCCTATGGCTACACCTTC. It is translated as CASSEFGGQGGSYGYTF. V gene TRBV25-1 combines with J gene TRBJ1-2, with 8 bases lining up with TRBD1. Germline CDR1 is MGHDK and CDR2 is SYGVNS. V trimming: 1 base; J trimming: 4 bases; junction bases outside the gene matches: 11. The CDR3 is 17 residues long.

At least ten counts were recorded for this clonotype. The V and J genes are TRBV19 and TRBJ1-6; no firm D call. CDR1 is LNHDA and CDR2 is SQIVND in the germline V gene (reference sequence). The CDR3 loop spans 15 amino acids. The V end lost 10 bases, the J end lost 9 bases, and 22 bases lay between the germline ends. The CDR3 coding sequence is TGTGCCACCAAAACTCGACAAGAGGTCCGTTCACCCCTCCACTTT. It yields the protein CATKTRQEVRSPLHF.

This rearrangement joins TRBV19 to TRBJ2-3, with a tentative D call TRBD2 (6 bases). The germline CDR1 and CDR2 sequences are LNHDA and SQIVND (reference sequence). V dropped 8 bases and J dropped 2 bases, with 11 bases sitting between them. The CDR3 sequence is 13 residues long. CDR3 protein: CASGRRVTDTQYF. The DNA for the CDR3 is TGTGCCAGTGGACGGAGGGTCACAGATACGCAGTATTTT.

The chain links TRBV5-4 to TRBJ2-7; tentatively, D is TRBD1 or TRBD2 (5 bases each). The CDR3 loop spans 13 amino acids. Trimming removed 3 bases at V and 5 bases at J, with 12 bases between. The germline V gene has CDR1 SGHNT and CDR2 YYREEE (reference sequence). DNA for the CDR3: TGTGCCAGCAGCTGGGAGTGGGGCAACGAGCAGTACTTC. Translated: CASSWEWGNEQYF.

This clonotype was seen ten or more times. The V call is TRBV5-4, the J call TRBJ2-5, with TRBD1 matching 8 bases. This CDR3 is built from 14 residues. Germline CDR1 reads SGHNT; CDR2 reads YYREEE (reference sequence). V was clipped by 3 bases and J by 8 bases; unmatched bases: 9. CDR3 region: CASSYPGQGVTQYF. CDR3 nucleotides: TGTGCCAGCAGCTATCCAGGACAGGGTGTAACCCAGTACTTC.

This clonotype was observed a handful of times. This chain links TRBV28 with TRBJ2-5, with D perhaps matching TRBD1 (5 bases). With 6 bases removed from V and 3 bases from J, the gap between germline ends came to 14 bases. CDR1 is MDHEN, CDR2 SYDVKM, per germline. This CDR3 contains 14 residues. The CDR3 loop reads CASSSVTGKETQYF. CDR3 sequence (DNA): TGTGCCAGCAGCTCAGTTACAGGAAAAGAGACCCAGTACTTC. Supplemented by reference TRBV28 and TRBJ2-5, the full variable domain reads DVKVTQSSRYLVKRTGEKVFLECVQDMDHENMFWYRQDPGLGLRLIYFSYDVKMKEKGDIPEGYSVSREKKERFSLILESASTNQTSMYLCASSSVTGKETQYFGPGTRLLVL.

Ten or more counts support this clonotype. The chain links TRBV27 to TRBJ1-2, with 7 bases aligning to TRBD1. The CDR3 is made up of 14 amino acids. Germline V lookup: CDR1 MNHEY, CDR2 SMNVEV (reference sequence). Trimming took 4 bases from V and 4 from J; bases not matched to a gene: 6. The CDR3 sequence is CASSSEGTAYGYTF. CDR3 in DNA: TGTGCCAGCAGTTCGGAGGGGACAGCCTATGGCTACACCTTC.

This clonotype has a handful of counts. The CDR3 DNA reads TGTGCCAGCAACTTCCGCTTCTCTGGGGCCAACGTCCTGACTTTC. This encodes CASNFRFSGANVLTF. The chain employs TRBV27 and TRBJ2-6, with D unclear. Germline V gene sequence: CDR1 MNHEY, CDR2 SMNVEV (reference sequence). Trimming shortened V by 7 bases and J by 0 bases, and 10 bases separated the two germline ends. There are 15 residues in the CDR3.

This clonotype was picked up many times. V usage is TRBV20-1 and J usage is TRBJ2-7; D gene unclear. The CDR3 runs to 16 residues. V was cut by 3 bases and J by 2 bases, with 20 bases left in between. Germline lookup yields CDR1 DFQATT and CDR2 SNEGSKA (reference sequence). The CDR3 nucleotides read TGCAGTGCTAGTAATCAAAGGGCGCCTGAAACCTACGAGCAGTACTTC. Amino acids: CSASNQRAPETYEQYF.

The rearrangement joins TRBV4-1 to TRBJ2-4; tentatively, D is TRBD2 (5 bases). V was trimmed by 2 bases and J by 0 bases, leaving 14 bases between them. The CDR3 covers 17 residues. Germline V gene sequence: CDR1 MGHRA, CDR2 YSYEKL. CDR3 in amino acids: CASSQPRTGRAKNIQYF. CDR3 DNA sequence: TGCGCCAGCAGCCAACCTCGGACGGGGAGAGCCAAAAACATTCAGTACTTC.

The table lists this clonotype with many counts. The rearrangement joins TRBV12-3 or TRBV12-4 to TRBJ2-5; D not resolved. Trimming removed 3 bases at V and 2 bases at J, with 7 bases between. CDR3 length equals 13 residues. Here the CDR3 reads CASSFVLQETQYF. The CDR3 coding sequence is TGTGCCAGCAGTTTCGTACTTCAAGAGACCCAGTACTTC.

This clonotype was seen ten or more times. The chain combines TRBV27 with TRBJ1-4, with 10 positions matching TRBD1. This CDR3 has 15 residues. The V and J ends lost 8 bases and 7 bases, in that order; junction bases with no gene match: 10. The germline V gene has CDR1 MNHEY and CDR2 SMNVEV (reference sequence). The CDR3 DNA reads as TGTGCCAGCGGGCTGACAGGGGGCGGTTTTGAAAAACTGTTTTTT. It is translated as CASGLTGGGFEKLFF.

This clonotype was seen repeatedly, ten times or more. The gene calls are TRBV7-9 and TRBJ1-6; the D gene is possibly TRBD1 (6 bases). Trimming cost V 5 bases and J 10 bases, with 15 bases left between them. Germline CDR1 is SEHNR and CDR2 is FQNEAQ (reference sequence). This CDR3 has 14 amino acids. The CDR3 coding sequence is TGTGCCAGCAGCGTACAGGGTAGTCGATCACCCCTCCACTTT. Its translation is CASSVQGSRSPLHF.

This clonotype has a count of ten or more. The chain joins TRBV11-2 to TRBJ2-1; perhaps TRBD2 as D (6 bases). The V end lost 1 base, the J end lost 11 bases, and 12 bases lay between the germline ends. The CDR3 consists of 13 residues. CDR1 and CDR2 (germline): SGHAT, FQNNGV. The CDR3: CASSLGTAGKQFF. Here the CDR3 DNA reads TGTGCCAGCAGCTTAGGAACCGCGGGGAAGCAGTTCTTC.

The CDR3 DNA reads as TGTGCCAGCAGCCTCTCAAGGGGGACGAACCCCTACGAGCAGTACTTC. Protein sequence: CASSLSRGTNPYEQYF. The chain recombines TRBV7-9 with TRBJ2-7; weak D call: TRBD1 (6 bases). Deletions cut 5 bases from V and 2 bases from J, with 19 bases between. This CDR3 contains 16 residues. From germline, CDR1 is SEHNR and CDR2 FQNEAQ (reference sequence).

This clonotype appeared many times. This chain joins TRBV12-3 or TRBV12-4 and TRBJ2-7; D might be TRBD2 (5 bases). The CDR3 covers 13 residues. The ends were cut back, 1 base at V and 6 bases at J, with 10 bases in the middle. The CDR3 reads CASSLVASVEQYF. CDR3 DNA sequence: TGTGCCAGCAGTTTAGTAGCGTCGGTCGAGCAGTACTTC.

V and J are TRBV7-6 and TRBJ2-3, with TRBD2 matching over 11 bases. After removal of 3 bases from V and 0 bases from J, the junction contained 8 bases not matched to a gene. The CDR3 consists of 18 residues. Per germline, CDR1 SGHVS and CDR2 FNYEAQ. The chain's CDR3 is CASSLAASGGTSTDTQYF. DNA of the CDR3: TGTGCCAGCAGCTTGGCGGCTAGCGGGGGGACTAGCACAGATACGCAGTATTTT.

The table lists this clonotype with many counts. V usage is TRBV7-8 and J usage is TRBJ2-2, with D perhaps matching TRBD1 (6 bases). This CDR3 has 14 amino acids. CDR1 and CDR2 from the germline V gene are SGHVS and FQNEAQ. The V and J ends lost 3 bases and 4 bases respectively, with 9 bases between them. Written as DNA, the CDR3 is TGTGCCAGCAGCTTTACAGGGACCACCGGGGAGCTGTTTTTT. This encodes CASSFTGTTGELFF.